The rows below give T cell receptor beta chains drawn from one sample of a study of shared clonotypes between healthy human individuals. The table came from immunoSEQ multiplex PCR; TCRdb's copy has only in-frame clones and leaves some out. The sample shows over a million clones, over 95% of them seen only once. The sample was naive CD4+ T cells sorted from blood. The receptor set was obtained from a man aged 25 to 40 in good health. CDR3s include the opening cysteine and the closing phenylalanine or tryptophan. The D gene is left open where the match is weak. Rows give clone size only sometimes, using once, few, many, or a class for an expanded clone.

CASSLGVRQNNSPLHF	TGTGCCAGCAGCTTGGGCGTAAGACAGAATAATTCACCCCTCCACTTT	.	.	TRBV5-4	TRBJ1-6
CASSLGVRGRYGYTF	TGTGCCAGCAGTTTAGGAGTTAGGGGCCGCTATGGCTACACCTTC	.	.	TRBV28	TRBJ1-2
CASSVVQGNTGELFF	TGTGCCAGCAGCGTAGTTCAAGGGAACACCGGGGAGCTGTTTTTT	.	.	TRBV9	TRBJ2-2
CASSVEAGTGWETQYF	TGTGCCAGCAGCGTAGAAGCGGGAACAGGGTGGGAGACCCAGTACTTC	.	.	TRBV9	TRBJ2-5
CASSRAETQYF	TGTGCCAGTAGTAGAGCTGAGACCCAGTACTTC	.	.	TRBV19	TRBJ2-5
CASSSPYQRTDTQYF	TGTGCCAGCAGTTCCCCTTACCAACGCACAGATACGCAGTATTTT	once	.	TRBV27	TRBJ2-3
CASSSVTPDTQYF	TGTGCCAGCAGCTCCGTGACTCCTGATACGCAGTATTTT	.	.	TRBV5-4	TRBJ2-3
CASSFLQDSTDTQYF	TGTGCCAGCAGCTTCCTCCAGGACTCCACAGATACGCAGTATTTT	.	.	TRBV5-5	TRBJ2-3
CASSDTNTYEQYF	TGTGCCAGCAGTGATACTAATACCTACGAGCAGTACTTC	.	.	TRBV6-5	TRBJ2-7
CASSEGTSRQETQYF	TGTGCCAGCAGTGAAGGGACTAGCAGACAAGAGACCCAGTACTTC	.	TRBD2	TRBV6-1	TRBJ2-5
CASSSKWNTEAFF	TGTGCCAGCAGCTCAAAGTGGAACACTGAAGCTTTCTTT	.	.	TRBV11-3	TRBJ1-1
CASSSRTGQGLNEKLFF	TGTGCCAGCAGCTCTCGTACCGGGCAGGGATTAAATGAAAAACTGTTTTTT	.	.	TRBV13	TRBJ1-4
CASSLRLAGASYEQYF	TGTGCCAGCAGCTTGAGGCTAGCGGGAGCCTCCTACGAGCAGTACTTC	.	TRBD2	TRBV5-6	TRBJ2-7
CASSITQTGYTF	TGTGCCAGTAGTATCACCCAGACTGGCTACACCTTC	.	.	TRBV19	TRBJ1-2
CASSLEPRGIMNTEAFF	TGTGCCAGCAGCTTGGAACCTAGGGGGATCATGAACACTGAAGCTTTCTTT	.	.	TRBV5-4	TRBJ1-1
CASSLGTSGRAATDTQYF	TGCGCCAGCAGCTTGGGCACTAGCGGGAGGGCCGCCACAGATACGCAGTATTTT	.	TRBD2	TRBV5-1	TRBJ2-3
CASSYSTGDPYEQYF	TGTGCCAGCAGTTACTCGACAGGTGACCCCTACGAGCAGTACTTC	.	.	TRBV6-5	TRBJ2-7
CASSPQAANTDTQYF	TGTGCCAGCAGCCCGCAAGCGGCGAACACAGATACGCAGTATTTT	.	.	TRBV9	TRBJ2-3
CASSTRRSNQPQHF	TGTGCCAGCAGCACACGCCGAAGCAATCAGCCCCAGCATTTT	.	.	TRBV13	TRBJ1-5
CASSYTPGGTYEQYF	TGTGCCAGCAGTTACACACCAGGGGGGACCTACGAGCAGTACTTC	.	.	TRBV6-5	TRBJ2-7
CASSFGRARDTQYF	TGTGCCAGCAGCTTCGGGAGGGCCAGAGATACGCAGTATTTT	.	TRBD2	TRBV9	TRBJ2-3
CAISERDRGLTQPTF	TGTGCCATCAGTGAGCGGGACAGGGGGCTCACTCAGCCAACCTTC	.	TRBD1	TRBV10-3	TRBJ2-7
CASSQDFSSGRAGWTDTQYF	TGCGCCAGCAGCCAAGATTTTTCTAGCGGGAGGGCCGGATGGACAGATACGCAGTATTTT	.	TRBD2	TRBV4-3	TRBJ2-3
CASSRDRANGELFF	TGTGCCAGCAGCCGGGACAGGGCTAACGGGGAGCTGTTTTTT	.	TRBD1	TRBV11-2	TRBJ2-2
CASSPGGLGGYEQYF	TGTGCCAGCAGCCCTGGGGGACTAGGGGGCTACGAGCAGTACTTC	few	TRBD2	TRBV5-4	TRBJ2-7
CASSRQTNYGYTF	TGTGCCAGCAGTCGGCAGACTAACTATGGCTACACCTTC	.	.	TRBV6-5	TRBJ1-2
CASSLEMPGAGLDEQFF	TGTGCCAGCAGCTTAGAAATGCCAGGGGCAGGTCTTGATGAGCAGTTCTTC	.	.	TRBV7-3	TRBJ2-1
CASRLRLAGGLDTQYF	TGTGCCAGCAGGCTGAGACTAGCGGGAGGCCTGGATACGCAGTATTTT	.	TRBD2	TRBV5-4	TRBJ2-3
CASSTPGTSGAEQYF	TGCGCCAGCAGCACCCCCGGGACTAGCGGAGCCGAGCAGTACTTC	.	TRBD2	TRBV5-1	TRBJ2-7
CSLTRAEEQYF	TGCAGCCTAACCCGGGCGGAAGAGCAGTACTTC	once	.	TRBV20-1	TRBJ2-7
CASSVGGETQYF	TGTGCCAGCAGCGTAGGAGGAGAGACCCAGTACTTC	once	.	TRBV9	TRBJ2-5
CASRTTVNYGYTF	TGTGCCAGCAGAACGACAGTTAACTATGGCTACACCTTC	.	.	TRBV5-4	TRBJ1-2
CASSSITNNEQFF	TGCGCCAGCAGCTCCATAACTAACAATGAGCAGTTCTTC	.	.	TRBV5-1	TRBJ2-1
CASSQQGPYEQYF	TGTGCCAGCAGCCAACAGGGCCCCTACGAGCAGTACTTC	.	.	TRBV21-1	TRBJ2-7
CASSRFLETQYF	TGTGCCAGCAGCCGCTTTCTGGAGACCCAGTACTTC	once	.	TRBV11-2	TRBJ2-5
CASGDDRGNEKLFF	TGTGCCAGCGGAGACGACAGAGGGAATGAAAAACTGTTTTTT	.	.	TRBV2	TRBJ1-4